This T cell receptor beta chain is drawn from a study of PD-1 blockade in classical Hodgkin lymphoma. Study-wide results and caveats: After ASCT, patients who started nivolumab under 1 year later were excluded. Newly diagnosed patients were reported to start with lower TCR diversity than healthy donors. CD4+ but not CD8+ TCR diversity rose significantly by C4D1.

Comment on this clone: Its matching antigen is unknown.

Libraries were prepared by immunoSEQ multiplex PCR; TCRdb keeps only in-frame clonotypes and omits some of them. Of under 9,000 clones listed, 82% were seen once; the top ten hold approximately 26%. Trimming cost V 4 bases and J 0 bases; bases outside gene matches: 4. Germline CDR1 is SEHNR and CDR2 is FQNEAQ (reference sequence). This CDR3 spans 16 amino acids. The time point is: cycle 4 day 1 (C4D1), after about 6 weeks of nivolumab. Relapses following autologous stem cell transplantation were seen in all patients, with brentuximab vedotin exposure varying. After PBMCs were thawed, their CD8+ T cells were isolated by magnetic negative selection.

The TCR sequence derives from a human donor with classical Hodgkin lymphoma. The specimen comprised CD8+ T cells from blood, sampled before the fourth cycle of nivolumab. V gene TRBV7-9 combines with J gene TRBJ2-7; 12 bases are shared with TRBD2. The CDR3 spells CASSYLAGGPSYEQYF. In nucleotides, the CDR3 is TGTGCCAGCAGCTACCTAGCGGGGGGGCCCTCCTACGAGCAGTACTTC. Drawing the rest from reference TRBV7-9 and TRBJ2-7, the complete variable domain is DTGVSQNPRHKITKRGQNVTFRCDPISEHNRLYWYRQTLGQGPEFLTYFQNEAQLEKSRLLSDRFSAERPKGSFSTLEIQRTEQGDSAMYLCASSYLAGGPSYEQYFGPGTRLTVT.